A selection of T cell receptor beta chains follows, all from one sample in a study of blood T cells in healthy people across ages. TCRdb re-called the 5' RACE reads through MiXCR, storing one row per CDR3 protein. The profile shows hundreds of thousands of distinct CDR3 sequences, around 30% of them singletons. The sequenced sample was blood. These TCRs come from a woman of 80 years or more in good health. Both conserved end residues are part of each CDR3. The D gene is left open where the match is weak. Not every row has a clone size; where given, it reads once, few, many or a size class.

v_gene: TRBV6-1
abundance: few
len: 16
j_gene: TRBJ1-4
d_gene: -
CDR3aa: CASSEASRVTNEKLFF
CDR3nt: TGTGCCAGCAGTGAAGCAAGTCGGGTAACTAATGAAAAACTGTTTTTT

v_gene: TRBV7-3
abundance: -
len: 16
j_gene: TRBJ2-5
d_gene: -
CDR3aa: CASSPSFKGERETQYF
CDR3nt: TGTGCCAGCAGCCCCTCGTTTAAGGGGGAGAGGGAGACCCAGTACTTC

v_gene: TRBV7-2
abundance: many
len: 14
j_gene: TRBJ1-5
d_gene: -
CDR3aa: CASSLRQTNQPQHF
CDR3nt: TGTGCCAGCAGCTTACGGCAGACCAATCAGCCCCAGCATTTT

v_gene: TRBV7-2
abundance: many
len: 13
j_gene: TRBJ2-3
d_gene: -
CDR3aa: CASSPLKPNPQYF
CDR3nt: TGTGCCAGCAGCCCCCTTAAGCCGAATCCGCAGTATTTT

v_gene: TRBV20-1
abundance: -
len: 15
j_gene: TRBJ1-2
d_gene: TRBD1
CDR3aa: CSATPRGGGDYGYTF
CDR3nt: TGCAGTGCTACCCCGCGAGGGGGCGGAGACTATGGCTACACCTTC

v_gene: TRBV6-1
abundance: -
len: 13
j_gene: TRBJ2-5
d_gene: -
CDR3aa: CASSESSREAQYF
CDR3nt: TGTGCCAGCAGTGAATCCTCTAGAGAGGCCCAGTACTTC

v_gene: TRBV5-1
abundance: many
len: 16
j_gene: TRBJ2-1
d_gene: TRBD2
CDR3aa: CASSLVLAGAYNEQFF
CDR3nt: TGCGCCAGCAGCTTGGTTCTAGCGGGGGCCTACAATGAGCAGTTCTTC

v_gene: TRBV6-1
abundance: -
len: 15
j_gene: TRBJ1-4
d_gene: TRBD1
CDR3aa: CASSEGTGWSEELFF
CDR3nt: TGTGCCAGCAGTGAAGGGACAGGGTGGAGTGAAGAACTGTTTTTT

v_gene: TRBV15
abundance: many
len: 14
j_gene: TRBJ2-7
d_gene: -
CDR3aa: CATSNGGSSYEQYF
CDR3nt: TGTGCCACCAGCAACGGGGGTAGCTCCTACGAGCAGTACTTC

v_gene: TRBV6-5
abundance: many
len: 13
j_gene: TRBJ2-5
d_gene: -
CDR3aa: CASRRAGVETQYF
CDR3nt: TGTGCCAGCAGACGGGCAGGGGTAGAGACCCAGTACTTC

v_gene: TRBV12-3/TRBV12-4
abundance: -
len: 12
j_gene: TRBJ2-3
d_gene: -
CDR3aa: CASRGSSDTQYF
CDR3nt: TGTGCCAGCAGGGGGAGTTCAGATACGCAGTATTTT

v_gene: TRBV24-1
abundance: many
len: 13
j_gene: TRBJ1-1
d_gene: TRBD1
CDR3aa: CATSDNRGLEAFF
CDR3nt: TGTGCCACCAGTGATAATAGGGGGCTCGAAGCTTTCTTT

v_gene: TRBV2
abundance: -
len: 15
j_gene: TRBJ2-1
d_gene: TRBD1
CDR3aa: CASNRDRASYNEQFF
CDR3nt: TGTGCCAGCAACCGGGACAGGGCATCCTACAATGAGCAGTTCTTC

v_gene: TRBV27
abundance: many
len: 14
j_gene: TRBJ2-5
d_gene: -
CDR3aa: CASRFGGPQETQYF
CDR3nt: TGTGCCAGCAGGTTCGGGGGGCCCCAAGAGACCCAGTACTTC

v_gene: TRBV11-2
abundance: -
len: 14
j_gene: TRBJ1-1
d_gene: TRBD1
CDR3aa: CASSSTGGARGAFF
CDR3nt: TGTGCCAGCAGCTCTACAGGGGGCGCCAGGGGGGCTTTCTTT

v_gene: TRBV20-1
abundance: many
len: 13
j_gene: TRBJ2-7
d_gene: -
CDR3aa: CSVLEESSYEQYF
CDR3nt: TGCAGTGTCCTAGAGGAGAGCTCCTACGAGCAGTACTTC

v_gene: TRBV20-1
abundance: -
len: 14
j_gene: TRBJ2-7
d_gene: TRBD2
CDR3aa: CSARRPAGDNEQYF
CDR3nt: TGCAGTGCTAGACGGCCAGCGGGAGACAATGAGCAGTACTTC

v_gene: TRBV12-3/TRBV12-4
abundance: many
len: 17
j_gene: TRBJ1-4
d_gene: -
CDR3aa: CASSFGGLIATNEKLFF
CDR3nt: TGTGCCAGCAGTTTCGGGGGCCTAATTGCAACTAATGAAAAACTGTTTTTT

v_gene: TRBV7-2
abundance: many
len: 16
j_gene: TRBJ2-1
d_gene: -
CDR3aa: CASSLAGRITYNEQFF
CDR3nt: TGTGCCAGCAGCTTAGCGGGACGGATTACCTACAATGAGCAGTTCTTC

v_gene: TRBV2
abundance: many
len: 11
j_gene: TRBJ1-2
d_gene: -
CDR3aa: CASMGGYGYTF
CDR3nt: TGTGCCAGCATGGGGGGCTATGGCTACACCTTC

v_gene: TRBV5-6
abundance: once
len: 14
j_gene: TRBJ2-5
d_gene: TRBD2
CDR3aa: CASSRSAGAETQYF
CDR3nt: TGTGCCAGCAGCCGATCAGCGGGGGCAGAGACCCAGTACTTC

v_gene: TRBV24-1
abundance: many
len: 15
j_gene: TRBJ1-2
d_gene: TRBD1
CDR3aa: CATSDTRTGRYGYTF
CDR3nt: TGTGCCACCAGTGATACCCGGACAGGGCGCTATGGCTACACCTTC

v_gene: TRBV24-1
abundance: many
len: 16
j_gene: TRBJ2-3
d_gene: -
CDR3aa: CATSDYRDLGTDTQYF
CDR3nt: TGTGCCACCAGTGACTACAGGGACCTAGGCACAGATACGCAGTATTTT

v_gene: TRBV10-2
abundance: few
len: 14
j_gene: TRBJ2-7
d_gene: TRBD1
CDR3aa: CASRAGQGPYEQYF
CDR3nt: TGCGCCAGCAGGGCGGGACAGGGTCCCTACGAGCAGTACTTC

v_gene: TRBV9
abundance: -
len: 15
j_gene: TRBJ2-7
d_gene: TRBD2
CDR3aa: CASSSPSGGSYEQYF
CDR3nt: TGTGCCAGCAGCTCGCCGTCGGGGGGCTCCTACGAGCAGTACTTC

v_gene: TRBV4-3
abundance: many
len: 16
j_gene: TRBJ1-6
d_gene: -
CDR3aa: CASSQDSGAYNSPLHF
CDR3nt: TGCGCCAGCAGCCAAGATTCAGGTGCTTATAATTCACCCCTCCACTTT

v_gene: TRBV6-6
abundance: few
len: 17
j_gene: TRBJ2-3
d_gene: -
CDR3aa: CASSYGRTVDLTDTQYF
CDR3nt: TGTGCCAGCAGTTACGGGAGGACAGTCGACCTCACAGATACGCAGTATTTT

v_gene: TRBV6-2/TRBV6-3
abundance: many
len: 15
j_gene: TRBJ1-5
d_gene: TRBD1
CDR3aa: CASSYGQDSNQPQHF
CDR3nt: TGTGCCAGCAGTTACGGACAGGATAGCAATCAGCCCCAGCATTTT

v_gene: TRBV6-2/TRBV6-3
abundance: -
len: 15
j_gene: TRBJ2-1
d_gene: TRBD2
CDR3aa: CASTKGTSGVNEQFF
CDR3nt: TGTGCCAGCACCAAGGGGACTAGCGGGGTCAATGAGCAGTTCTTC

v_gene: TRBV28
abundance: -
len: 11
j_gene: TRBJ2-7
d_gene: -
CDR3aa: CASSPLKEQYF
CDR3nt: TGTGCCAGCAGCCCCTTGAAGGAGCAGTACTTC

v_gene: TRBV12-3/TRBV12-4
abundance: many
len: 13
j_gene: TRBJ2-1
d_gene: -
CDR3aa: CASSVRGRGGQFF
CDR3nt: TGTGCCAGCAGTGTGCGGGGACGCGGTGGGCAGTTCTTC

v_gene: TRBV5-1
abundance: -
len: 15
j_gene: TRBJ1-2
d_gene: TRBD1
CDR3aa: CASSLAQGEGYGYTF
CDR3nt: TGCGCCAGCAGCTTGGCCCAGGGGGAGGGCTATGGCTACACCTTC

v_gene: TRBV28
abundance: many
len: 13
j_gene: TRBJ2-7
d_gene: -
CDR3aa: CATPQGPTYEQYF
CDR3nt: TGTGCCACACCACAGGGCCCCACCTACGAGCAGTACTTC

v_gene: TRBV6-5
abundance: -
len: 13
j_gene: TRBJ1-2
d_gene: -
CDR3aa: CASRSTGWFGYTF
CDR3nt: TGTGCCAGCCGGAGTACAGGGTGGTTCGGCTACACCTTC

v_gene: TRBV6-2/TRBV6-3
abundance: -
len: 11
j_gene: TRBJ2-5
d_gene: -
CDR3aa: CAGGLKETQYF
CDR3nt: TGTGCCGGCGGCCTGAAAGAGACCCAGTACTTC

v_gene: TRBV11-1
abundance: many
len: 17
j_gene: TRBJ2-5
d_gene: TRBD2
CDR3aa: CASSLEERGPIQETQYF
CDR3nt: TGTGCCAGCAGCTTAGAAGAGCGGGGGCCGATACAAGAGACCCAGTACTTC

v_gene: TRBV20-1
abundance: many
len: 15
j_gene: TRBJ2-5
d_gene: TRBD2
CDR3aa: CSARKAGGFQETQYF
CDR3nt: TGCAGTGCTAGAAAAGCGGGGGGTTTCCAAGAGACCCAGTACTTC

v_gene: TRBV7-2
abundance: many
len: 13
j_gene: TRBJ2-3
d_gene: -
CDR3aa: CASSLEFGDTQYF
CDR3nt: TGTGCCAGCAGCCTAGAATTTGGGGATACGCAGTATTTT

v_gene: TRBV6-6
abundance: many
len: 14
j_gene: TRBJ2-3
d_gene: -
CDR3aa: CASSLARQPDTQYF
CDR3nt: TGTGCCAGCAGTTTAGCTAGGCAGCCAGATACGCAGTATTTT

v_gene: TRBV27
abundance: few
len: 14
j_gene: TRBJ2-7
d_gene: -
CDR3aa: CASSFSYGPYEQYF
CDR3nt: TGTGCCAGCAGTTTCTCTTACGGGCCCTACGAGCAGTACTTC

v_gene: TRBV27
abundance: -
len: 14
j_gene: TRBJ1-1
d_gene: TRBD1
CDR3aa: CASSLGTGYAEAFF
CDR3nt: TGTGCCAGCAGTTTAGGGACAGGGTACGCTGAAGCTTTCTTT

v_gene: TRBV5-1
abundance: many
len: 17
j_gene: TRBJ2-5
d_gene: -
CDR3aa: CASSSPRGGGPAKTQYF
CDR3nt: TGCGCCAGCAGCTCTCCTAGGGGTGGGGGGCCGGCGAAGACCCAGTACTTC

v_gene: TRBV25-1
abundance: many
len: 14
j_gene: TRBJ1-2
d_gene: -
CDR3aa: CASSESSRGYGYTF
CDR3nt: TGTGCCAGCAGTGAATCTAGCAGGGGTTATGGCTACACCTTC

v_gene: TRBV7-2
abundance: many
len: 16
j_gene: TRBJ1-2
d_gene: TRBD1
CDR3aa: CASSSPTGGSFYGYTF
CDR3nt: TGTGCCAGCAGCTCTCCGACAGGGGGATCGTTCTATGGCTACACCTTC

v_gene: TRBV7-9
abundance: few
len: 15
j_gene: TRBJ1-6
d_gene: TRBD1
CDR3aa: CASSYGTAYNSPLHF
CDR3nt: TGTGCCAGCAGTTACGGGACAGCCTATAATTCACCCCTCCACTTT

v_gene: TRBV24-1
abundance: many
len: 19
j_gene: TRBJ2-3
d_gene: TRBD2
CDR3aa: CATSDFGTSEGSSTDTQYF
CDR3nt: TGTGCCACCAGTGATTTCGGGACTAGCGAAGGATCTAGCACAGATACGCAGTATTTT

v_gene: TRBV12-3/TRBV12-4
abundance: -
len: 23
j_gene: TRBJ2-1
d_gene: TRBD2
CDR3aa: CASSGAGTSGTRAQTSSYNEQFF
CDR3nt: TGTGCCAGCAGCGGAGCCGGGACTAGCGGAACTCGAGCCCAAACTAGCTCCTACAATGAGCAGTTCTTC

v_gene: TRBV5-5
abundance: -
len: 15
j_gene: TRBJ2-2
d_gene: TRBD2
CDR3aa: CASSLAGLAAGERFF
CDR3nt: TGTGCCAGCAGCTTGGCGGGACTAGCTGCCGGGGAGCGGTTTTTT

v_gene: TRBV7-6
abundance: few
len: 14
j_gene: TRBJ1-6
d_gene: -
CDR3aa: CASSRGNGNSPLHF
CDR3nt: TGTGCCAGCAGCCGTGGGAACGGGAATTCACCCCTCCACTTT

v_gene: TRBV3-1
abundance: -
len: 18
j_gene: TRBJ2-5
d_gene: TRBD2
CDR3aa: CASSPPGLAGEIEETQYF
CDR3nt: TGTGCCAGCAGCCCCCCGGGACTAGCGGGGGAAATTGAGGAGACCCAGTACTTC

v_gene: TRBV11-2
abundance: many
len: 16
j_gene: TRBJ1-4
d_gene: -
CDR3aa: CASRLQGGFANEKLFF
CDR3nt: TGTGCCAGCAGGTTACAGGGAGGATTTGCTAATGAAAAACTGTTTTTT

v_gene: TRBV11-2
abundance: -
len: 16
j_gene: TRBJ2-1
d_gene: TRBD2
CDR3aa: CAGSTRRAGGPNEQFF
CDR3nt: TGTGCCGGCAGCACCAGACGAGCGGGGGGGCCAAATGAGCAGTTCTTC

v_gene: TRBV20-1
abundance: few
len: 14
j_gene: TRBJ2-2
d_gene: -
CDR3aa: CSAPSGGNTGELFF
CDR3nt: TGCAGTGCTCCGTCCGGGGGGAACACCGGGGAGCTGTTTTTT

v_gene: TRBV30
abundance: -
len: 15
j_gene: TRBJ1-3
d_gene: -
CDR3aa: CAWDSDGLSGNARYF
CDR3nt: TGTGCCTGGGACTCAGACGGCCTCTCTGGAAACGCCAGATATTTT

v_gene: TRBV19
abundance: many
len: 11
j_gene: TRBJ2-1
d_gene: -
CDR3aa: CASSVLNEQFF
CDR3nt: TGTGCCAGTAGTGTACTTAATGAGCAGTTCTTC

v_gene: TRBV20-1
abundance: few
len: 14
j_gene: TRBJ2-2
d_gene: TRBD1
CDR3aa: CSARLGQQTGELFF
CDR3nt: TGCAGTGCTAGATTGGGACAGCAAACCGGGGAGCTGTTTTTT

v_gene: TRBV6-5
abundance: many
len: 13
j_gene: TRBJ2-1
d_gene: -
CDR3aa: CASSAERYNEQFF
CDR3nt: TGTGCCAGCAGTGCGGAACGCTACAATGAGCAGTTCTTC

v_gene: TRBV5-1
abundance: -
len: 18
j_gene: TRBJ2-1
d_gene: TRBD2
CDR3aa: CASSLTSGGISSYNEQFF
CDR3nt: TGCGCCAGCAGTCTGACTAGCGGGGGAATAAGCTCCTACAATGAGCAGTTCTTC

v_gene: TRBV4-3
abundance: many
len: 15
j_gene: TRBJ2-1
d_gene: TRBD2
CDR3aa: CASSRRSGVLDEQFF
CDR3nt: TGCGCCAGCAGCCGCCGTAGCGGGGTTCTTGATGAGCAGTTCTTC

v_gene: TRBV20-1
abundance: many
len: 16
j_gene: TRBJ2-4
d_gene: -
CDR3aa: CSAIFRGPRSKNIQYF
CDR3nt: TGCAGTGCTATATTCCGGGGTCCGCGGTCCAAAAACATTCAGTACTTC